The rows below give T cell receptor beta chains drawn from one sample of a study of blood T cell repertoires in COVID-19. Using immunoSEQ multiplex PCR, the repertoire was profiled, and TCRdb retains in-frame clones only, with some absent. In the table there are about 74,000 clones, about 83% of which are singletons. Sample: peripheral blood. The receptors stem from a man between 65 and 85 years old with acute or convalescent COVID-19. CDR3s include the opening cysteine and the closing phenylalanine or tryptophan. The order of the fields is clone size, V gene, J gene, D gene, CDR3 protein, CDR3 DNA. D genes are given only for firm matches. Expanded clones get a size class; other rows say once, few or many, or leave the size out.

-,TRBV2,TRBJ2-3,TRBD2,CASSALAGGTDTQYF,TGTGCCAGCAGCGCTTTAGCGGGAGGCACAGATACGCAGTATTTT
-,TRBV6-5,TRBJ1-1,TRBD1,CASRGGQGHTEAFF,TGTGCCAGCAGAGGAGGACAGGGACACACTGAAGCTTTCTTT
-,TRBV6-1,TRBJ2-2,-,CASSEGRQTNTGELFF,TGTGCCAGCAGTGAGGGGCGACAGACGAACACCGGGGAGCTGTTTTTT
-,TRBV28,TRBJ2-2,TRBD1,CASSLRGDRANTGELFF,TGTGCCAGCAGTTTACGCGGGGACAGGGCTAACACCGGGGAGCTGTTTTTT
-,TRBV12-3/TRBV12-4,TRBJ1-1,-,CASSPDWGLAFF,TGTGCCAGCAGCCCCGATTGGGGGCTCGCTTTCTTT
-,TRBV27,TRBJ2-7,TRBD2,CASSSPAGGSYEQYF,TGTGCCAGCAGTTCCCCGGCGGGGGGATCCTACGAGCAGTACTTC
-,TRBV29-1,TRBJ2-3,TRBD2,CSVGLAETDTQYF,TGCAGCGTTGGACTAGCGGAAACAGATACGCAGTATTTT
-,TRBV9,TRBJ2-5,TRBD2,CASSVVGGSGRKETQYF,TGTGCCAGCAGCGTAGTCGGGGGTAGCGGGAGGAAGGAGACCCAGTACTTC
few,TRBV5-1,TRBJ1-6,TRBD1,CASSLDPDRNNSPLHF,TGCGCCAGCAGCCTGGACCCGGACAGGAATAATTCACCCCTCCACTTT
-,TRBV2,TRBJ1-2,TRBD1,CASSDPGQGFYGYTF,TGTGCCAGCAGTGATCCGGGACAGGGATTCTATGGCTACACCTTC
-,TRBV7-6,TRBJ1-1,TRBD1,CASSFAGGRGAMNTEAFF,TGTGCCAGCAGCTTTGCGGGGGGCAGGGGGGCGATGAACACTGAAGCTTTCTTT
-,TRBV6-2/TRBV6-3,TRBJ2-1,TRBD2,CASSYSTGLAGGNEQFF,TGTGCCAGCAGTTACTCGACCGGACTAGCGGGGGGGAATGAGCAGTTCTTC
-,TRBV15,TRBJ2-7,TRBD1,CATSRAGTGNNEQYF,TGTGCCACCAGCAGAGCCGGGACAGGGAACAACGAGCAGTACTTC
-,TRBV6-5,TRBJ2-3,-,CASSSRGTDTQYF,TGTGCCAGCAGTTCCCGGGGGACGGATACGCAGTATTTT
-,TRBV4-2,TRBJ2-2,TRBD1,CASSRYQGQGFGELFF,TGTGCCAGCAGCCGATATCAGGGACAGGGGTTCGGGGAGCTGTTTTTT
-,TRBV29-1,TRBJ1-2,-,CSAPGRRYGYTF,TGCAGCGCCCCAGGGCGCCGCTATGGCTACACCTTC
-,TRBV29-1,TRBJ1-2,TRBD1,CSTPGQGVYGYTF,TGCAGCACTCCGGGACAGGGTGTCTATGGCTACACCTTC
few,TRBV2,TRBJ1-5,-,CASSEELTGARNQPQHF,TGTGCCAGCAGTGAAGAATTGACAGGAGCACGGAATCAGCCCCAGCATTTT
-,TRBV6-1,TRBJ2-5,TRBD2,CASSEVPGLVQETQYF,TGTGCCAGCAGTGAAGTCCCGGGACTAGTCCAAGAGACCCAGTACTTC
few,TRBV21-1,TRBJ1-2,-,CASSNRRGGYTF,TGTGCCAGCAGCAACAGAAGGGGTGGCTACACCTTC
-,TRBV7-2,TRBJ2-3,-,CASSLSGSTDTQYF,TGTGCCAGCAGCTTAAGCGGGAGCACAGATACGCAGTATTTT
-,TRBV10-3,TRBJ2-7,TRBD2,CAISGEAGMSSYEQYF,TGTGCCATCAGTGGGGAAGCGGGGATGAGCTCCTACGAGCAGTACTTC
-,TRBV5-1,TRBJ1-1,-,CASSTPDRNTEAFF,TGCGCCAGCAGCACCCCAGACAGGAACACTGAAGCTTTCTTT
-,TRBV7-9,TRBJ1-1,TRBD1,CASSLALGTGGTEAFF,TGTGCCAGCAGCTTAGCCCTCGGGACAGGGGGCACTGAAGCTTTCTTT
once,TRBV27,TRBJ1-2,TRBD1,CASSLLGDSFYGYTF,TGTGCCAGCAGTTTATTAGGGGACAGTTTTTATGGCTACACCTTC
-,TRBV28,TRBJ1-3,-,CASSPRGGAGGNTIYF,TGTGCCAGCAGCCCCCGGGGGGGGGCTGGTGGAAACACCATATATTTT
-,TRBV7-3,TRBJ2-2,-,CASSLTLAWTGELFF,TGTGCCAGCAGCTTAACCCTAGCGTGGACCGGGGAGCTGTTTTTT
-,TRBV6-5,TRBJ2-3,-,CASSPGDTTSDTQYF,TGTGCCAGCAGTCCCGGGGACACCACCTCAGATACGCAGTATTTT
-,TRBV28,TRBJ2-1,TRBD2,CASSQTSGSYNEQFF,TGTGCCAGCAGCCAAACTAGCGGGAGTTACAATGAGCAGTTCTTC
once,TRBV19,TRBJ1-5,TRBD1,CASSMGDRRNQPQHF,TGTGCCAGTAGTATGGGGGACAGGAGAAATCAGCCCCAGCATTTT
-,TRBV28,TRBJ2-3,-,CASSFSRLFESSTDTQYF,TGTGCCAGCAGTTTTTCGAGACTATTCGAATCTAGCACAGATACGCAGTATTTT
-,TRBV19,TRBJ2-4,-,CASSMAGWNIQYF,TGTGCCAGTAGTATGGCAGGGTGGAACATTCAGTACTTC
-,TRBV28,TRBJ2-1,TRBD2,CASSFGGSSYNEQFF,TGTGCCAGCAGTTTCGGCGGGAGCTCCTACAATGAGCAGTTCTTC
once,TRBV5-8,TRBJ1-2,TRBD1,CASSPDRDYGYTF,TGTGCCAGCAGCCCAGACAGGGACTATGGCTACACCTTC
once,TRBV6-5,TRBJ1-5,-,CASSTGHNQPQHF,TGTGCCAGCAGTACCGGACACAATCAGCCCCAGCATTTT
-,TRBV6-5,TRBJ1-5,-,CASSSGGGNQPQHF,TGTGCCAGCAGTTCGGGAGGGGGAAATCAGCCCCAGCATTTT
-,TRBV13,TRBJ1-2,-,CASSLSQGDRAGYGYTF,TGTGCCAGCAGCTTATCCCAGGGTGACAGAGCGGGATATGGCTACACCTTC
few,TRBV28,TRBJ2-2,-,CASKRANTGELFF,TGTGCCAGCAAGCGGGCGAACACCGGGGAGCTGTTTTTT
-,TRBV5-1,TRBJ2-3,-,CASSPRDYTDTQYF,TGCGCCAGCAGCCCCCGGGATTACACAGATACGCAGTATTTT
-,TRBV11-2,TRBJ2-7,TRBD1,CASSLGTGGQYEQYF,TGTGCCAGCAGCTTAGGGACAGGGGGCCAATACGAGCAGTACTTC